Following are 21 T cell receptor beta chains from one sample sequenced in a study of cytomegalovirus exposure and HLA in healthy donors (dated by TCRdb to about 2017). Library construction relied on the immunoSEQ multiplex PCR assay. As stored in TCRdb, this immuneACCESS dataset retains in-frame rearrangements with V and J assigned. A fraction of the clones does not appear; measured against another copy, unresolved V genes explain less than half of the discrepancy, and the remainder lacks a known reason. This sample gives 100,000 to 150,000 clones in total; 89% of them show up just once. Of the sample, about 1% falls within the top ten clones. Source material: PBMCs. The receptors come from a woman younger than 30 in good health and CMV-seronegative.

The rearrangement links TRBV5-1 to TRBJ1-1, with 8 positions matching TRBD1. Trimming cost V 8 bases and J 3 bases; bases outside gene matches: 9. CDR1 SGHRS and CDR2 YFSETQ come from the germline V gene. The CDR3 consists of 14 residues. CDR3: CASAPDRGDTEAFF. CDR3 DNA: TGCGCCAGTGCCCCCGACAGGGGAGACACTGAAGCTTTCTTT. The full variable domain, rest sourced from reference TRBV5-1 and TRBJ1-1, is KAGVTQTPRYLIKTRGQQVTLSCSPISGHRSVSWYQQTPGQGLQFLFEYFSETQRNKGNFPGRFSGRQFSNSRSEMNVSTLELGDSALYLCASAPDRGDTEAFFGQGTRLTVV.

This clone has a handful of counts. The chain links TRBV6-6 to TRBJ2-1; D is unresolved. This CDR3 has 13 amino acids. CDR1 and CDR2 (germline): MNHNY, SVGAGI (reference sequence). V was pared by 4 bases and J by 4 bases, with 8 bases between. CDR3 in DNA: TGTGCCAGCAGTTCAGACTGGTACAATGAGCAGTTCTTC. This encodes CASSSDWYNEQFF.

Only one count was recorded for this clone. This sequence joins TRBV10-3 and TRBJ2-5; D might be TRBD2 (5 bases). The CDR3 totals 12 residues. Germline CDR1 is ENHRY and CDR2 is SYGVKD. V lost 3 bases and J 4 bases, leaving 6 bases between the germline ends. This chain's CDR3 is CAISDEGETQYF. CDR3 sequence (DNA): TGTGCCATCAGTGATGAGGGAGAGACCCAGTACTTC.

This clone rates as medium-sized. The CDR3 loop is CASSDKTNNEQFF. The CDR3 DNA reads TGTGCCAGCAGTGACAAGACTAACAATGAGCAGTTCTTC. This rearrangement joins TRBV6-4 to TRBJ2-1; D might be TRBD2 (5 bases). Germline V CDR1 and CDR2: MRHNA, SNTAGT. The CDR3 extends over 13 amino acids. V gave up 2 bases and J gave up 5 bases, with 7 bases separating them.

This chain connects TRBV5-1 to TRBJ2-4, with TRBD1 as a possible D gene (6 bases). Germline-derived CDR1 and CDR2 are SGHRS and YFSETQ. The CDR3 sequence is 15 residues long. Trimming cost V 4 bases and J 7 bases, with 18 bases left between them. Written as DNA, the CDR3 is TGCGCCAGCAGCCCTGGCCCACAGGGTGGTAACATTCAGTACTTC. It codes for CASSPGPQGGNIQYF.

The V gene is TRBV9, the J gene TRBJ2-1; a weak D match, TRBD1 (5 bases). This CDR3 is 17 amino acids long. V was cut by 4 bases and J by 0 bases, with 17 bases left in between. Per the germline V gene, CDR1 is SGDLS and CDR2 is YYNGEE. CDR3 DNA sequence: TGTGCCAGCAGCCCAACTGCTCAGGGAAGCTCCTACAATGAGCAGTTCTTC. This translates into CASSPTAQGSSYNEQFF.

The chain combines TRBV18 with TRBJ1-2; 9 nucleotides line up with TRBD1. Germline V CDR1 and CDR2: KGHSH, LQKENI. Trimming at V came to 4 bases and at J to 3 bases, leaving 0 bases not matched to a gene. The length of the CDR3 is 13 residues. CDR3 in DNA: TGTGCCAGCTCACGGGACAGGGACTATGGCTACACCTTC. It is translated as CASSRDRDYGYTF. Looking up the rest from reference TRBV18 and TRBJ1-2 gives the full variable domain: NAGVMQNPRHLVRRRGQEARLRCSPMKGHSHVYWYRQLPEEGLKFMVYLQKENIIDESGMPKERFSAEFPKEGPSILRIQQVVRGDSAAYFCASSRDRDYGYTFGSGTRLTVV.

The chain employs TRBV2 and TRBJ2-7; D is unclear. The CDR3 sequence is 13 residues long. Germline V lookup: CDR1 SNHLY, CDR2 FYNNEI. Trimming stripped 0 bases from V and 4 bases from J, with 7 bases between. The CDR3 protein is CASSEALFYEQYF. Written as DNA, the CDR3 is TGTGCCAGCAGTGAAGCCCTATTTTACGAGCAGTACTTC.

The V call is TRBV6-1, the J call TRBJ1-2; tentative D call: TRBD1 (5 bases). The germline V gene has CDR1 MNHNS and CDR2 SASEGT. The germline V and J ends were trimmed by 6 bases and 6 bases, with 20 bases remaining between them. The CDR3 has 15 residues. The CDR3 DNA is TGTGCCAGCAGCGTAGGGCAGGGAAAAACGAATGGCTACACCTTC. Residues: CASSVGQGKTNGYTF.

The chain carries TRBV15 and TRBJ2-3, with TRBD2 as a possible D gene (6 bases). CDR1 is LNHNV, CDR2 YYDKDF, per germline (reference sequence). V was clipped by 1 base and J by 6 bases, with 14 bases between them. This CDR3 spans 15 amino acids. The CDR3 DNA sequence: TGTGCCACCAGCAGAGTGGAGGGGCGCGGGGATACGCAGTATTTT. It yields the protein CATSRVEGRGDTQYF.

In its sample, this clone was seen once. The CDR3 bases are TGTGCCAGCAGCGTAGATATAGCATACAATGAGCAGTTCTTC. Its translation: CASSVDIAYNEQFF. The gene calls are TRBV9 and TRBJ2-1; no definite D call. Trimming stripped 0 bases from V and 4 bases from J, with 8 bases between. Germline V lookup: CDR1 SGDLS, CDR2 YYNGEE. The CDR3 contains 14 residues.

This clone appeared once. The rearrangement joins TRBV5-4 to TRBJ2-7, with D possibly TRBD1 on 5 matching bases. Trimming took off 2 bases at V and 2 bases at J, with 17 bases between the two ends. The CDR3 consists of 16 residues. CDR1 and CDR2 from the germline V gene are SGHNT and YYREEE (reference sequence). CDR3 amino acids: CASSFNQGQVPYEQYF. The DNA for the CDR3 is TGTGCCAGCAGCTTTAATCAAGGACAAGTTCCCTACGAGCAGTACTTC.

In DNA, the CDR3 is TGTGCCAGCAGTCCCAGCTCCTACGAGCAGTACTTC. This translates into CASSPSSYEQYF. The V call is TRBV6-6, the J call TRBJ2-7; unclear D gene. Germline CDR1 MNHNY, CDR2 SVGAGI (reference sequence). This CDR3 spans 12 amino acids. The V gene lost 5 bases and the J gene lost 0 bases, with 5 bases spanning the gap.

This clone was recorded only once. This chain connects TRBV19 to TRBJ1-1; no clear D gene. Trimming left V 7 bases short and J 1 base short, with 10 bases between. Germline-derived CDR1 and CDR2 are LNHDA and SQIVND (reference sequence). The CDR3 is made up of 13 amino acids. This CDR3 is CASKSGRNTEAFF. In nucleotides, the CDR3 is TGTGCCAGTAAAAGCGGCAGGAACACTGAAGCTTTCTTT.

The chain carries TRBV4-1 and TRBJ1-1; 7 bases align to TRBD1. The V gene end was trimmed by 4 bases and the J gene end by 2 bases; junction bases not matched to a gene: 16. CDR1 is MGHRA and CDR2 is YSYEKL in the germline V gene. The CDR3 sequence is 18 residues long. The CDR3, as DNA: TGCGCCAGCAGCCCGCCCGAAGCCTACAGGGGATTAAACACTGAAGCTTTCTTT. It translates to CASSPPEAYRGLNTEAFF.

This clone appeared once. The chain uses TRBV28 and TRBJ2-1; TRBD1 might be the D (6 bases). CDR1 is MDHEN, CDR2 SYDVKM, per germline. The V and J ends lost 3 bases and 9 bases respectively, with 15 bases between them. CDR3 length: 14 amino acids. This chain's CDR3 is CASSLSFGGGEQFF. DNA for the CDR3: TGTGCCAGCAGTTTGAGTTTTGGGGGCGGTGAGCAGTTCTTC. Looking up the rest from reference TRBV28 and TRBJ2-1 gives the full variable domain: DVKVTQSSRYLVKRTGEKVFLECVQDMDHENMFWYRQDPGLGLRLIYFSYDVKMKEKGDIPEGYSVSREKKERFSLILESASTNQTSMYLCASSLSFGGGEQFFGPGTRLTVL.

CDR3 nucleotides: TGTGCCAGTAATCCCCAGGGAGGAGGCGGTCAGCCCCAGCATTTT. Its translation: CASNPQGGGGQPQHF. This sequence joins TRBV19 and TRBJ1-5; TRBD1 is a possible D gene (5 bases). This CDR3 contains 15 residues. V was clipped by 7 bases and J by 6 bases, with 19 bases between them. Germline CDR1 reads LNHDA; CDR2 reads SQIVND (reference sequence).

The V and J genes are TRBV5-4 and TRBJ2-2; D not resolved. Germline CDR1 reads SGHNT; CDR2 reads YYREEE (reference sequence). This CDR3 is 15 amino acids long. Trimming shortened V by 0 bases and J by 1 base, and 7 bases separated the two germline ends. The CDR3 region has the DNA TGTGCCAGCAGCTTGGGTCAGGAGAACACCGGGGAGCTGTTTTTT. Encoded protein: CASSLGQENTGELFF.

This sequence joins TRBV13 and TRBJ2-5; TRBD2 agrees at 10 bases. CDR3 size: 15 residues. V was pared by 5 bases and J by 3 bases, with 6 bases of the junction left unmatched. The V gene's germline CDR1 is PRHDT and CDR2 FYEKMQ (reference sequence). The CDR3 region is CASSPESGGEETQYF. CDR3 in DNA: TGTGCCAGCAGCCCCGAGAGCGGGGGGGAAGAGACCCAGTACTTC.

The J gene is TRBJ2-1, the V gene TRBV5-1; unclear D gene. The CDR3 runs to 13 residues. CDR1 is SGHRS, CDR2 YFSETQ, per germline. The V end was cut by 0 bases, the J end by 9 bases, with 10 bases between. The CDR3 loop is CASSLALEAEQFF. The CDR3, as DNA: TGCGCCAGCAGCTTGGCCCTAGAGGCTGAGCAGTTCTTC. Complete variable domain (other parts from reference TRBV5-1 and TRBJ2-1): KAGVTQTPRYLIKTRGQQVTLSCSPISGHRSVSWYQQTPGQGLQFLFEYFSETQRNKGNFPGRFSGRQFSNSRSEMNVSTLELGDSALYLCASSLALEAEQFFGPGTRLTVL.

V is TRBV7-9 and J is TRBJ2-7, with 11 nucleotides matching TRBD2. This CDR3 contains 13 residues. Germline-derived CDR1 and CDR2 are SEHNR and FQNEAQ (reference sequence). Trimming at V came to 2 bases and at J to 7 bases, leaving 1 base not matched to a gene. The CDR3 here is CASSLLAGGEQYV. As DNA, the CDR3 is TGTGCCAGCAGCTTACTAGCGGGGGGTGAGCAGTACGTC.